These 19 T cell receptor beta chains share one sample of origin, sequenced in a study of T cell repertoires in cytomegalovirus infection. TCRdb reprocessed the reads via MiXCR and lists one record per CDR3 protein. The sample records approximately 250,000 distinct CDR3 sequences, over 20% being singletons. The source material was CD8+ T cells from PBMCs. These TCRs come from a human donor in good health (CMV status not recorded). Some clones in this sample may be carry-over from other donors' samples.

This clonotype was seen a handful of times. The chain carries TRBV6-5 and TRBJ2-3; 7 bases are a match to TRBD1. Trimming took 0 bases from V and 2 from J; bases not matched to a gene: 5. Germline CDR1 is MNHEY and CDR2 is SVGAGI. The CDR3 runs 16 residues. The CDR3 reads CASSYSGQAHTDTQYF. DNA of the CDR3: TGTGCCAGCAGTTACTCAGGACAGGCCCACACAGATACGCAGTATTTT.

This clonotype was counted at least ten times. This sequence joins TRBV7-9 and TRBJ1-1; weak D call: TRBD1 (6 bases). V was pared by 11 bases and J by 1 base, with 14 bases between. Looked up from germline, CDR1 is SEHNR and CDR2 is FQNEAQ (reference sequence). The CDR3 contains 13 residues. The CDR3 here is CASKGGTNTEAFF. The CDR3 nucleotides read TGTGCCTCAAAGGGGGGCACGAACACTGAAGCTTTCTTT.

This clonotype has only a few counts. CDR3 in amino acids: CASSLTRVAYGYTF. The CDR3 DNA reads as TGTGCCAGCAGTTTAACCAGGGTGGCCTATGGCTACACCTTC. The J gene is TRBJ1-2, the V gene TRBV12-3 or TRBV12-4; maybe TRBD1 (5 bases). Between the trimmed V and J ends, which lost 2 bases and 4 bases, there was a span of 11 bases. The CDR3 runs 14 residues.

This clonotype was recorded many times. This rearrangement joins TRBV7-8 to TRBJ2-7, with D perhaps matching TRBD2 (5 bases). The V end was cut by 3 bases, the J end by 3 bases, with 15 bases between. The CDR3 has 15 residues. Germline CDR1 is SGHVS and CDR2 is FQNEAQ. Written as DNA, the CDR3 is TGTGCCAGCAGCTTCGCCGGGGATTTAATCTACGAGCAGTACTTC. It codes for CASSFAGDLIYEQYF.

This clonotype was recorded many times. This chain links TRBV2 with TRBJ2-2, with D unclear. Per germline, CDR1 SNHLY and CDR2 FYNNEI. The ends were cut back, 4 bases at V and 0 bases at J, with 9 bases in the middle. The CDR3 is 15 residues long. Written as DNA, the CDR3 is TGTGCCAGCAGTGCTGGGGAAACGAACACCGGGGAGCTGTTTTTT. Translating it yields CASSAGETNTGELFF.

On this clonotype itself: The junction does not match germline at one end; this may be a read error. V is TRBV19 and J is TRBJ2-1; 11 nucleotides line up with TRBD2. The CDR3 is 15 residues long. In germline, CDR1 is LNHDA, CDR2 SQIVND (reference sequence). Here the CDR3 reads CVSSITGTSGGGQFF. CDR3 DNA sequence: TGTGTCAGTAGTATTACCGGGACTAGCGGTGGCGGGCAGTTCTTC.

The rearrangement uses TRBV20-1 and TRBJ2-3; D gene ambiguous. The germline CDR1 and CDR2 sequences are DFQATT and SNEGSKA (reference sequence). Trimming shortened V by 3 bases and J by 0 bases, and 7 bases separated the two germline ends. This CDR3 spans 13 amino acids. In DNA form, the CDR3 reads TGCAGTGCTAGGCCCCTTAGCACAGATACGCAGTATTTT. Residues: CSARPLSTDTQYF.

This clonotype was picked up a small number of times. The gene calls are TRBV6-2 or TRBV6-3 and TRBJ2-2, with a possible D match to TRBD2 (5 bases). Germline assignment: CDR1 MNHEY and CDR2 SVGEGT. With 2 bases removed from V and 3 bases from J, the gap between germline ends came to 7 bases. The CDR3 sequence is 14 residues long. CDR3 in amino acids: CASSYEEDTGELFF. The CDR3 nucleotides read TGTGCCAGCAGTTACGAGGAGGACACCGGGGAGCTGTTTTTT.

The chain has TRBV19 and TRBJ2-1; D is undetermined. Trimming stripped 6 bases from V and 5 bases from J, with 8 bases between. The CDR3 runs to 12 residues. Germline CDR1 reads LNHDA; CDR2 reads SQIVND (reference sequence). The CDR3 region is CASSLWDNEQFF. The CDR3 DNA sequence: TGTGCCAGTAGCCTCTGGGACAATGAGCAGTTCTTC.

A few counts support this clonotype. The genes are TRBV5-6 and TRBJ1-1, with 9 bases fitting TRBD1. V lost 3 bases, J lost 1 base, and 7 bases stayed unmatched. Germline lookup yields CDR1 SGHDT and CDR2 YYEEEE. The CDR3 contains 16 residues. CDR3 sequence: CASSWGTGNPNTEAFF. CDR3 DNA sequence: TGTGCCAGCAGCTGGGGGACAGGGAACCCGAACACTGAAGCTTTCTTT.

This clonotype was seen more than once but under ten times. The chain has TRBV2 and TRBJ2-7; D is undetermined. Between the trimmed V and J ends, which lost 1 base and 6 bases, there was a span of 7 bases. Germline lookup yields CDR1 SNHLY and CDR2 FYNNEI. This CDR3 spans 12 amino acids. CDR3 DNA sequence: TGTGCCAGCAGTGAAGTGTTAACCGAGCAGTACTTC. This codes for CASSEVLTEQYF.

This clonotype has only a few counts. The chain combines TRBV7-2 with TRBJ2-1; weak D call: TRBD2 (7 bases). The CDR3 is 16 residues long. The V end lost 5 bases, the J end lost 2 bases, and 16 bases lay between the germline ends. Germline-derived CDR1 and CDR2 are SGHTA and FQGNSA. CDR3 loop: CASSLLGGAPYNEQFF. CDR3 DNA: TGTGCCAGCAGCCTATTGGGGGGGGCTCCCTACAATGAGCAGTTCTTC.

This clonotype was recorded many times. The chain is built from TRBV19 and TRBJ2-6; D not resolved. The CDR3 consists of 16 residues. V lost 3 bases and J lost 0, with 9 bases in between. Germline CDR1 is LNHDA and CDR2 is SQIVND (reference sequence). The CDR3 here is CASSIIWGSGANVLTF. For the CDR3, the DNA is TGTGCCAGTAGTATTATCTGGGGCTCTGGGGCCAACGTCCTGACTTTC.

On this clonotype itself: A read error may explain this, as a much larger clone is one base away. The DNA for the CDR3 is TGTGCCAGCAGCCGCAGTTTAGGGGACGTTCAGCCCCAGTATTTT. This codes for CASSRSLGDVQPQYF. The chain uses TRBV6-5 and TRBJ1-5; perhaps D is TRBD1 or TRBD2 (5 bases each). The DNA end is a closer match to TRBJ2-3, so the J assignment may be wrong. This CDR3 comprises 15 residues. Per the germline V gene, CDR1 is MNHEY and CDR2 is SVGAGI.

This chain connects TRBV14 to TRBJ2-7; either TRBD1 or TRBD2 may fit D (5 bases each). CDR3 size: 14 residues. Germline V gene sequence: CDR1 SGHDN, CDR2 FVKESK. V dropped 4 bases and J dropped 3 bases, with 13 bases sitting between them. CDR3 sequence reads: CASSRFGASYEQYF. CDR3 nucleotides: TGTGCCAGCAGCCGATTCGGGGCCAGCTACGAGCAGTACTTC.

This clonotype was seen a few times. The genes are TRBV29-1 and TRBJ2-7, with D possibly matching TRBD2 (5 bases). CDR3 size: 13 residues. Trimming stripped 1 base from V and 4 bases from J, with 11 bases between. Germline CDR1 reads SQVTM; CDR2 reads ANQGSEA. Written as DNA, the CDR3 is TGCAGCGTTGAAGGGGCTTCGGGGTACGAGCAGTACTTC. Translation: CSVEGASGYEQYF.

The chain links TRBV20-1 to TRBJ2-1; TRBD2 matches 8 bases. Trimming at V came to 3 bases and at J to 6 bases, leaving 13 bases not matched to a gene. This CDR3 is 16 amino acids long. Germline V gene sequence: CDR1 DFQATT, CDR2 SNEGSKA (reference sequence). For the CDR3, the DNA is TGCAGTGCTAGGGAATGGGTAGCGGGGCCTTTCAATGAGCAGTTCTTC. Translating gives CSAREWVAGPFNEQFF.

The CDR3 DNA reads TGTGCCAGCAGCTCCAGACAGGAGAGCTCCTACGAGCAGTACTTC. Protein product: CASSSRQESSYEQYF. The chain links TRBV4-2 to TRBJ2-7; the D gene is possibly TRBD1 (6 bases). The V end lost 5 bases, the J end lost 0 bases, and 14 bases lay between the germline ends. This CDR3 is built from 15 residues. Germline lookup yields CDR1 LGHNA and CDR2 YNFKEQ.

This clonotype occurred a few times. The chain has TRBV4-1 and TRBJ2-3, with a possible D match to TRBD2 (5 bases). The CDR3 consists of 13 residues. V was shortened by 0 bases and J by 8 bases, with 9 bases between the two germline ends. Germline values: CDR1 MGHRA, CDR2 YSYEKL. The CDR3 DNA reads TGCGCCAGCAGCCAAGATCTAGCAAGTACGCAGTATTTT. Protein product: CASSQDLASTQYF.